The 15 T cell receptor beta chains presented below share a single source sample, sequenced in a study of CD8 T cells in Susac syndrome. The RNA, about 0.45 to 1 ug, was put through reverse transcription using random hexamers. MiXCR, applied by TCRdb to the immunoSEQ multiplex PCR reads, yields one record per CDR3 protein. This sample has approximately 120,000 distinct CDR3 sequences, with around 95% found just once. Sequencing was done on a sample of CD8+ T cells from PBMCs. The receptors were sampled from a human donor with Susac syndrome.

The rearrangement links TRBV5-1 to TRBJ2-1, with 11 bases identical to TRBD2. Germline CDR1 reads SGHRS; CDR2 reads YFSETQ. CDR3 length: 16 amino acids. Trimming removed 1 base from V and 8 bases from J; junction bases left unmatched: 8. The CDR3 here is CASSLSTSGSSYEQFF. The CDR3 DNA follows: TGCGCCAGCAGCTTGTCCACTAGCGGGAGCTCATATGAGCAGTTCTTC.

This clonotype occurred once. The V gene is TRBV7-3, the J gene TRBJ2-7; D not resolved. Germline-derived CDR1 and CDR2 are SGHTA and FQGTGA. V was shortened by 3 bases and J by 0 bases, with 6 bases between the two germline ends. The CDR3 is 13 amino acids. CDR3 protein: CASSFSVSYEQYF. CDR3 DNA sequence: TGTGCCAGCAGCTTCTCGGTCTCCTACGAGCAGTACTTC. Combining the CDR3 with reference TRBV7-3 and TRBJ2-7 gives the whole variable domain GAGVSQTPSNKVTEKGKYVELRCDPISGHTALYWYRQSLGQGPEFLIYFQGTGAADDSGLPNDRFFAVRPEGSVSTLKIQRTERGDSAVYLCASSFSVSYEQYFGPGTRLTVT.

This chain links TRBV28 with TRBJ2-3, with D hard to call. Trimming pared 8 bases from V and 4 bases from J, leaving 10 bases between. In germline, CDR1 is MDHEN, CDR2 SYDVKM. This CDR3 comprises 12 residues. Here the CDR3 reads CASRTDADTQYF. CDR3 nucleotides: TGTGCCAGCCGAACGGATGCAGATACGCAGTATTTT.

Here the CDR3 DNA reads TGCAGTGCTAGAATTGGGACTACCCTCTACAATGAGCAGTTCTTC. It codes for CSARIGTTLYNEQFF. The chain has TRBV20-1 and TRBJ2-1; the match to TRBD2 covers 7 bases. With V trimmed by 2 bases and J by 3 bases, 7 bases remained unmatched. The CDR3 loop spans 15 amino acids. In germline, CDR1 is DFQATT, CDR2 SNEGSKA (reference sequence).

This chain uses TRBV11-2 with TRBJ1-1; D is unresolved. CDR1 and CDR2 from the germline V gene are SGHAT and FQNNGV. Trimming removed 1 base at V and 1 base at J, with 7 bases between. The CDR3 totals 14 residues. The CDR3 is CASSLVGENTEAFF. The CDR3, as DNA: TGTGCCAGCAGCTTAGTTGGGGAGAACACTGAAGCTTTCTTT.

This chain links TRBV30 with TRBJ1-3; D may be TRBD1 (5 bases). This CDR3 is 15 amino acids long. The germline CDR1 and CDR2 sequences are GTSNPN and SVGIG (reference sequence). Trimming shortened V by 0 bases and J by 1 base, and 10 bases separated the two germline ends. This CDR3 reads CAWSVGTTSGNTIYF. As DNA, the CDR3 is TGTGCCTGGAGTGTGGGGACGACATCTGGAAACACCATATATTTT.

The rearrangement uses TRBV5-1 and TRBJ2-1; TRBD1 agrees at 10 bases. The CDR3 has 15 residues. The ends lost 4 bases at V and 4 bases at J; junction bases unmatched: 5. CDR1 is SGHRS, CDR2 YFSETQ, per germline. CDR3 sequence: CASSPDRGMYNEQFF. The CDR3 DNA reads as TGCGCCAGCAGCCCGGACAGGGGGATGTACAATGAGCAGTTCTTC.

The chain links TRBV12-3 or TRBV12-4 to TRBJ1-1; TRBD1 might be the D (5 bases). Trimming stripped 4 bases from V and 7 bases from J, with 16 bases between. CDR3 length: 14 amino acids. The CDR3 nucleotides are TGTGCCAGCAGTTCTTATTCCGGGGGGGGTGAAGCTTTCTTT. This sequence encodes CASSSYSGGGEAFF.

The rearrangement uses TRBV9 and TRBJ1-4, with D tentatively TRBD1 (5 bases). V was trimmed by 4 bases and J by 8 bases, leaving 15 bases between them. Germline V lookup: CDR1 SGDLS, CDR2 YYNGEE. CDR3 length equals 14 residues. The DNA for the CDR3 is TGTGCCAGCAGCCAGGGACGGAGTACCGAAAAACTGTTTTTT. Translated: CASSQGRSTEKLFF.

The chain joins TRBV14 to TRBJ2-7, with D hard to call. V was pared by 0 bases and J by 1 base, with 7 bases between. This CDR3 contains 14 residues. CDR1 is SGHDN and CDR2 is FVKESK in the germline V gene. CDR3 in amino acids: CASSQEPLSYEQYF. CDR3 coding DNA: TGTGCCAGCAGCCAAGAACCGTTGTCCTACGAGCAGTACTTC. The full variable domain, with the rest looked up from reference TRBV14 and TRBJ2-7, is EAGVTQFPSHSVIEKGQTVTLRCDPISGHDNLYWYRRVMGKEIKFLLHFVKESKQDESGMPNNRFLAERTGGTYSTLKVQPAELEDSGVYFCASSQEPLSYEQYFGPGTRLTVT.

This chain connects TRBV5-1 to TRBJ1-1; perhaps TRBD1 as D (6 bases). Germline CDR1 reads SGHRS; CDR2 reads YFSETQ. The CDR3 has 12 residues. Trimming stripped 7 bases from V and 7 bases from J, with 14 bases between. The DNA for the CDR3 is TGCGCCAGCGGTGGGGGGGCCGGTGAAGCTTTCTTT. It is translated as CASGGGAGEAFF.

This chain connects TRBV4-1 to TRBJ2-4, with D unresolved. Germline V gene data show CDR1 as MGHRA and CDR2 as YSYEKL. The CDR3 covers 16 residues. Trimming cost V 1 base and J 0 bases, with 10 bases left between them. The CDR3, as DNA: TGCGCCAGCAGCCAAGCCAGTCCAATAGCCAAAAACATTCAGTACTTC. It translates to CASSQASPIAKNIQYF.

Only one count was recorded for this clonotype. V gene TRBV13 combines with J gene TRBJ2-6, with 11 bases that match TRBD1. The CDR3 has 18 amino acids. Germline CDR1 and CDR2: PRHDT and FYEKMQ (reference sequence). Trimming removed 7 bases from V and 2 bases from J; junction bases left unmatched: 10. The CDR3 sequence is CASNARGQGVPGANVLTF. The DNA for the CDR3 is TGTGCCAGCAACGCCCGGGGACAGGGGGTCCCTGGGGCCAACGTCCTGACTTTC. The full variable domain, its missing parts supplied by reference TRBV13 and TRBJ2-6, is AAGVIQSPRHLIKEKRETATLKCYPIPRHDTVYWYQQGPGQDPQFLISFYEKMQSDKGSIPDRFSAQQFSDYHSELNMSSLELGDSALYFCASNARGQGVPGANVLTFGAGSRLTVL.

The J gene is TRBJ1-2, the V gene TRBV2; D is unresolved. Trimming left V 7 bases short and J 2 bases short, with 8 bases between. Germline-derived CDR1 and CDR2 are SNHLY and FYNNEI. The CDR3 is 12 residues long. CDR3 sequence reads: CASKITNYGYTF. The DNA for the CDR3 is TGTGCCAGCAAAATCACAAACTATGGCTACACCTTC. Full variable domain (missing parts from reference TRBV2 and TRBJ1-2): EPEVTQTPSHQVTQMGQEVILRCVPISNHLYFYWYRQILGQKVEFLVSFYNNEISEKSEIFDDQFSVERPDGSNFTLKIRSTKLEDSAMYFCASKITNYGYTFGSGTRLTVV.

This clonotype has a single count. The rearrangement uses TRBV4-3 and TRBJ2-2; no reliable D call. The CDR3 length is 15 residues. V was clipped by 4 bases and J by 6 bases, with 15 bases between them. Germline values: CDR1 LGHNA, CDR2 YSLEER. The CDR3, as DNA: TGCGCCAGCAGCCGTTCCTGGACCGGGTCCGGGGAGCTGTTTTTT. Translated: CASSRSWTGSGELFF.